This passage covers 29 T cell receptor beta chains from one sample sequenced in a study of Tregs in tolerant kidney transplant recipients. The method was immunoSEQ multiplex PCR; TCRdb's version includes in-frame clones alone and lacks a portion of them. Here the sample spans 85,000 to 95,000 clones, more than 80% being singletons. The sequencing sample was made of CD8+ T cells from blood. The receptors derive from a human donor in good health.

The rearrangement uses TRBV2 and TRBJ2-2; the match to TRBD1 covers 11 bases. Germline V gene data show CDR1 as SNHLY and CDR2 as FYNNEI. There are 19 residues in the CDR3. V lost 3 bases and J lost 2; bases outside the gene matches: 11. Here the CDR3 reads CASSDDGTGGVPNTGELFF. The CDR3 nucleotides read TGTGCCAGCAGTGACGACGGGACAGGGGGAGTTCCTAACACCGGGGAGCTGTTTTTT.

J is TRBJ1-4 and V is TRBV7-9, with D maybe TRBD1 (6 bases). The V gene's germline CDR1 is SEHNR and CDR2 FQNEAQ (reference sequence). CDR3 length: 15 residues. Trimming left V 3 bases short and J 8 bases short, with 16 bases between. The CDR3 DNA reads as TGTGCCAGCAGCTTGATCGACAGGTTCAGGGAAAAACTGTTTTTT. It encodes CASSLIDRFREKLFF. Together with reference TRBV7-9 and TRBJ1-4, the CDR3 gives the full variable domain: DTGVSQNPRHKITKRGQNVTFRCDPISEHNRLYWYRQTLGQGPEFLTYFQNEAQLEKSRLLSDRFSAERPKGSFSTLEIQRTEQGDSAMYLCASSLIDRFREKLFFGSGTQLSVL.

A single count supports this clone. CDR3 amino acids: CASSPGQGGFYEQYF. Written as DNA, the CDR3 is TGTGCCAGCAGTCCTGGACAGGGGGGTTTCTACGAGCAGTACTTC. The V call is TRBV27, the J call TRBJ2-7; 10 bases are shared with TRBD1. V dropped 5 bases and J dropped 3; count of bases not matched to a gene: 7. In germline, CDR1 is MNHEY, CDR2 SMNVEV (reference sequence). This CDR3 has 15 amino acids.

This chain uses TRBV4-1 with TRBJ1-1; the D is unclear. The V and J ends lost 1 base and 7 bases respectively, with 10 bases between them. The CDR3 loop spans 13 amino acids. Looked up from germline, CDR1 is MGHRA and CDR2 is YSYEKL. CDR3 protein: CASSQVAALEAFF. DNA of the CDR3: TGCGCCAGCAGCCAAGTAGCGGCACTTGAAGCTTTCTTT.

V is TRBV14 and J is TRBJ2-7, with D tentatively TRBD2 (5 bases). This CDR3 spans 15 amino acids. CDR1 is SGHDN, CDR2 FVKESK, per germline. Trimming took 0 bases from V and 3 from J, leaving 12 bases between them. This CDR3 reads CASSQEGGRSYEQYF. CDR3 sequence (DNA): TGTGCCAGCAGCCAAGAAGGAGGCCGAAGCTACGAGCAGTACTTC.

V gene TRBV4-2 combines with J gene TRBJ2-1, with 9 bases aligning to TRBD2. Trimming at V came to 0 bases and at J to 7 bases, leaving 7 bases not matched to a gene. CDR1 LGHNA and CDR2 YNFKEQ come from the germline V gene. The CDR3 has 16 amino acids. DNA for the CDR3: TGTGCCAGCAGCCAAGATTTAGGCGGGGGGGGTAATGAGCAGTTCTTC. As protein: CASSQDLGGGGNEQFF.

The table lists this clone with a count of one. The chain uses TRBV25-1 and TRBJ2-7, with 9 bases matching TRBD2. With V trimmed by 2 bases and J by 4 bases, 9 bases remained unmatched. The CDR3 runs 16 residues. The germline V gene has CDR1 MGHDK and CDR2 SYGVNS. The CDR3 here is CASSEMGGGASYEQYF. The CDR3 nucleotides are TGTGCCAGCAGTGAAATGGGCGGGGGGGCCAGTTACGAGCAGTACTTC.

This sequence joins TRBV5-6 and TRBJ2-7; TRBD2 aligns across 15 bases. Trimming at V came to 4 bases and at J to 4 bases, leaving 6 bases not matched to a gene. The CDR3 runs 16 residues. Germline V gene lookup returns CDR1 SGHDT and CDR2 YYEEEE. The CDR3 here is CASSAGTSGRWYEQYF. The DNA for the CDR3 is TGTGCCAGCAGCGCAGGGACTAGCGGGAGGTGGTACGAGCAGTACTTC.

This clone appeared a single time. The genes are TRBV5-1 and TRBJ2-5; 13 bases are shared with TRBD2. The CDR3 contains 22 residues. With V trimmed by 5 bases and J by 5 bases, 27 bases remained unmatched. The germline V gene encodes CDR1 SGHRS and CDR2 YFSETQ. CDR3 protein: CASRNPGTSGNEAGSDRETQYF. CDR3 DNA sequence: TGCGCCAGCAGGAACCCCGGGACTAGCGGGAATGAGGCGGGCTCGGATAGGGAGACCCAGTACTTC.

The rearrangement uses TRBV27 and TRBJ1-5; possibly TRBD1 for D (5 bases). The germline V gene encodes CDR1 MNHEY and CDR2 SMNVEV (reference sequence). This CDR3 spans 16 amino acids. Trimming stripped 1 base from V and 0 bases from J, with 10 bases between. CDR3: CASSLLGHNSNQPQHF. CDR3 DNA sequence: TGTGCCAGCAGTTTATTGGGGCACAATAGCAATCAGCCCCAGCATTTT.

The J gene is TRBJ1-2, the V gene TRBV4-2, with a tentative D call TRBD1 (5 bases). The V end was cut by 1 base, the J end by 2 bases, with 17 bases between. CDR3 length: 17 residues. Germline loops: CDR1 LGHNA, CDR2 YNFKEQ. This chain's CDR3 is CASSQVFKGAPNYGYTF. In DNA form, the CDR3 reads TGTGCCAGCAGCCAAGTGTTTAAAGGGGCTCCGAACTATGGCTACACCTTC.

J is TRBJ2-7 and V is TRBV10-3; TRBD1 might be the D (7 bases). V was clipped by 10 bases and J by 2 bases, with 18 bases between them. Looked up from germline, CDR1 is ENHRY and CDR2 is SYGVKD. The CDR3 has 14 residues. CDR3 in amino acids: CATGQGGGTYEQYF. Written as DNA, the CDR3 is TGTGCCACCGGGCAGGGGGGAGGTACCTACGAGCAGTACTTC.

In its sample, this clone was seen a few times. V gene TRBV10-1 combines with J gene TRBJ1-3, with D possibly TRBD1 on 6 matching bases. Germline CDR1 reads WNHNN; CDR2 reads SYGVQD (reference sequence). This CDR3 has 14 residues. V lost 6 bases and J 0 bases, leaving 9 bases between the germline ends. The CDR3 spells CASSDRTSGNTIYF. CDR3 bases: TGCGCCAGCAGCGACAGGACCTCTGGAAACACCATATATTTT.

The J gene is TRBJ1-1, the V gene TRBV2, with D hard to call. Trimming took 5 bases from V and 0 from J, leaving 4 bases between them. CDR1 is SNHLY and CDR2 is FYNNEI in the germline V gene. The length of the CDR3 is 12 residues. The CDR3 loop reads CASSFMNTEAFF. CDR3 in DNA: TGTGCCAGCAGTTTCATGAACACTGAAGCTTTCTTT.

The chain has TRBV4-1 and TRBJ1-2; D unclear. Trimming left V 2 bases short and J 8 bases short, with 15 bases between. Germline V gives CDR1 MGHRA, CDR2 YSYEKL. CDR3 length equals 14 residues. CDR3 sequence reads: CASSQPAPTGGYTF. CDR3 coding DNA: TGCGCCAGCAGCCAACCGGCCCCGACGGGAGGCTACACCTTC.

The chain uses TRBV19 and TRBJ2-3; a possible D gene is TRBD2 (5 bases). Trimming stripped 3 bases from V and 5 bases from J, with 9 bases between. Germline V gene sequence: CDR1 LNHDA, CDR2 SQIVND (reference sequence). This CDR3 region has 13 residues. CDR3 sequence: CASSMVARDTQYF. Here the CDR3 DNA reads TGTGCCAGTAGTATGGTAGCGAGAGATACGCAGTATTTT. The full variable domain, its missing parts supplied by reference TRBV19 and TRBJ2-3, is DGGITQSPKYLFRKEGQNVTLSCEQNLNHDAMYWYRQDPGQGLRLIYYSQIVNDFQKGDIAEGYSVSREKKESFPLTVTSAQKNPTAFYLCASSMVARDTQYFGPGTRLTVL.

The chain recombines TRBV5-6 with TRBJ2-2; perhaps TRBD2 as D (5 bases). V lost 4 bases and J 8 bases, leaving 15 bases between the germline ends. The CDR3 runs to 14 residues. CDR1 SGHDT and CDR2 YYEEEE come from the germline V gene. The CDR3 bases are TGTGCCAGCAGCCTGGACTTCCCATATGGGGAGCTGTTTTTT. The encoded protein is CASSLDFPYGELFF.

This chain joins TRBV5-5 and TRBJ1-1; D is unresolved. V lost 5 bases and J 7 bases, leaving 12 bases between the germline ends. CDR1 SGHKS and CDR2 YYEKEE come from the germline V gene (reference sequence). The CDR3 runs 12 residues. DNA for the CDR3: TGTGCCAGCAGTGGGTGGGGATTTGAAGCTTTCTTT. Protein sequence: CASSGWGFEAFF.

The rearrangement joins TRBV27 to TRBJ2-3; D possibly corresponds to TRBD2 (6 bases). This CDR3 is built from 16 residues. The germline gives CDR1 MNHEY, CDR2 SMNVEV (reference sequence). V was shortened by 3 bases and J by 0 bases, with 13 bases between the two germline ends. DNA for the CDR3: TGTGCCAGCAGTTTTGGGCCGGGGACTAGCACAGATACGCAGTATTTT. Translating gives CASSFGPGTSTDTQYF.

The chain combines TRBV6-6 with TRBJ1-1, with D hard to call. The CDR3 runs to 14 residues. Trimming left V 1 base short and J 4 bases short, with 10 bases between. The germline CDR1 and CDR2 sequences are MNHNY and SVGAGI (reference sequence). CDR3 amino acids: CASSYFEGFTEAFF. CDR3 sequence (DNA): TGTGCCAGCAGTTACTTCGAGGGATTCACTGAAGCTTTCTTT.

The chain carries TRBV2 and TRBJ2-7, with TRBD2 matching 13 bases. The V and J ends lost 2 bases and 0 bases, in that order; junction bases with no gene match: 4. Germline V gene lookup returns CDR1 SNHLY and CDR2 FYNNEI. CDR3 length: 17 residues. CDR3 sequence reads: CASSEMTSGGTSYEQYF. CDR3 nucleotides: TGTGCCAGCAGTGAAATGACTAGCGGGGGGACCTCCTACGAGCAGTACTTC.

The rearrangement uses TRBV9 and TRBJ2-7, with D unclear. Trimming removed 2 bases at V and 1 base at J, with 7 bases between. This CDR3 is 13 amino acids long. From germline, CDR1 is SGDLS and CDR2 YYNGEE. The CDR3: CASSVTPSYEQYF. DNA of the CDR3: TGTGCCAGCAGCGTCACTCCATCCTACGAGCAGTACTTC.

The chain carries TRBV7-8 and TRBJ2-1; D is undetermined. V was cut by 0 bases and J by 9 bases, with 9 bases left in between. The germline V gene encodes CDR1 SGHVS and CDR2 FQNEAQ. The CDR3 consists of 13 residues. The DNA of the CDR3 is TGTGCCAGCAGCTTAGCGGCTAGGATTGAGCAGTTCTTC. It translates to CASSLAARIEQFF.

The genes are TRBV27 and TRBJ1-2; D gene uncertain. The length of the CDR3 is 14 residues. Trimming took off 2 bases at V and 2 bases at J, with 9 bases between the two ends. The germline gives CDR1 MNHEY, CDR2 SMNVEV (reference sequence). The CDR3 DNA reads TGTGCCAGCAGTTTAGGGCGGTTGAACTATGGCTACACCTTC. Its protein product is CASSLGRLNYGYTF.

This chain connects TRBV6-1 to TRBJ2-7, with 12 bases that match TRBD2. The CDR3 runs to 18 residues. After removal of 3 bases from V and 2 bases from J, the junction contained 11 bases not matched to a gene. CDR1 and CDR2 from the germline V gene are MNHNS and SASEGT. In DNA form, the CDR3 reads TGTGCCAGCAGTGATGGACTAGCGGGGACCCACCATCCCTACGAGCAGTACTTC. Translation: CASSDGLAGTHHPYEQYF.

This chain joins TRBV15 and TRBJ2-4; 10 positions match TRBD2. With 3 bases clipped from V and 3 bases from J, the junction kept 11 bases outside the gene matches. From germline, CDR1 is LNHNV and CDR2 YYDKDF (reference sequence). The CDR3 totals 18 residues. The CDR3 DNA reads TGTGCCACCAGCAGGGGCCCTAGCGGGAGTCTCGGCAAAAACATTCAGTACTTC. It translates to CATSRGPSGSLGKNIQYF.

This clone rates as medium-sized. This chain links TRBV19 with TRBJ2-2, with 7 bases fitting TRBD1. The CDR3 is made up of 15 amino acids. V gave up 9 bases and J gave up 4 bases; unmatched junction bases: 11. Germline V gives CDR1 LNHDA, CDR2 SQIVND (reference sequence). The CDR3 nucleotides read TGTGCCAGCCCCCGACAGGGCCCAGGCACCGGGGAGCTGTTTTTT. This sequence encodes CASPRQGPGTGELFF.

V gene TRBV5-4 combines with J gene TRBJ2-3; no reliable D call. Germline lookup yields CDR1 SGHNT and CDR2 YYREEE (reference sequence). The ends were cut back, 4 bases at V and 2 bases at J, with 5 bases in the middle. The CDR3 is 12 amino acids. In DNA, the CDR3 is TGTGCCAGCAGCGGATCCACAGATACGCAGTATTTT. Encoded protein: CASSGSTDTQYF.

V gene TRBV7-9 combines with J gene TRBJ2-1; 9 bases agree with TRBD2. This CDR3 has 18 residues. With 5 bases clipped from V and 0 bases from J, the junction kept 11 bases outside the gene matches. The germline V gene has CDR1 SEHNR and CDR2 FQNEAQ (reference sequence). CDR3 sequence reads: CASSPTSGASRSYNEQFF. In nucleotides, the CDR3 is TGTGCCAGCAGCCCGACTAGCGGAGCCTCCCGCTCCTACAATGAGCAGTTCTTC.